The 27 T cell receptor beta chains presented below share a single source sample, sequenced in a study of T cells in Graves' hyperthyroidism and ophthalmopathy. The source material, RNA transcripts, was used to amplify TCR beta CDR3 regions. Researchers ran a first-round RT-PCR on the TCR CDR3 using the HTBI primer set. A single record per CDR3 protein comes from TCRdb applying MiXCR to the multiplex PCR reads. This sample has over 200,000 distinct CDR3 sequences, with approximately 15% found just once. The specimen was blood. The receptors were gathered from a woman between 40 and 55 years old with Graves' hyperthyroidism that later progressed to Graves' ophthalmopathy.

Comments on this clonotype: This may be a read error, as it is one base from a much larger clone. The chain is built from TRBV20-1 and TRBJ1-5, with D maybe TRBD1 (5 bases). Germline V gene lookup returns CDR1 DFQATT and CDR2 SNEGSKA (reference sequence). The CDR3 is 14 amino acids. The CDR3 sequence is CSARDPRDHQPHHF. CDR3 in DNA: TGCAGTGCTAGAGATCCCAGGGACCATCAGCCCCACCATTTT.

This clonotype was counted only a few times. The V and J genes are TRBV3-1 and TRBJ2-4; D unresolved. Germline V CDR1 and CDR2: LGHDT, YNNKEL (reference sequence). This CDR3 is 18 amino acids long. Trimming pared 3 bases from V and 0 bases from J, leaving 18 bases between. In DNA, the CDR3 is TGTGCCAGCAGCCATGGTCCCTACGCCGCCAGAGCCAAAAACATTCAGTACTTC. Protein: CASSHGPYAARAKNIQYF. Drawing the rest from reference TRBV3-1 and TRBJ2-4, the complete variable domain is DTAVSQTPKYLVTQMGNDKSIKCEQNLGHDTMYWYKQDSKKFLKIMFSYNNKELIINETVPNRFSPKSPDKAHLNLHINSLELGDSAVYFCASSHGPYAARAKNIQYFGAGTRLSVL.

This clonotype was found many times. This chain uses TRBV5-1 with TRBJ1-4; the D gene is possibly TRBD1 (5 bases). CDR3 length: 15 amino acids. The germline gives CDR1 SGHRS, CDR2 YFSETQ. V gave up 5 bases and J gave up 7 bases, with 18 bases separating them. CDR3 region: CASRLEGQGGEKLFF. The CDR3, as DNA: TGCGCCAGCAGACTGGAGGGGCAGGGCGGTGAAAAACTGTTTTTT.

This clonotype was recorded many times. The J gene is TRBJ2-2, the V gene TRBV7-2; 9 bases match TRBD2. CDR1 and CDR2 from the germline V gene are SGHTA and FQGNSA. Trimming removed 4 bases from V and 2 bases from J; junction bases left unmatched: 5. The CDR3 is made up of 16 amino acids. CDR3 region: CASSSVAGVNTGELFF. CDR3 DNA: TGTGCCAGCAGCTCGGTAGCGGGAGTCAACACCGGGGAGCTGTTTTTT.

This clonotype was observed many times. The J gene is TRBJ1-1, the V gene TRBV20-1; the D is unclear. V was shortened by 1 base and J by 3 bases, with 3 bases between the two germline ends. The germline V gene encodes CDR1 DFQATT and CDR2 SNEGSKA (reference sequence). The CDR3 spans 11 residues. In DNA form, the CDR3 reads TGCAGTGCTAGAGGGCACACTGAAGCTTTCTTT. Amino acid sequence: CSARGHTEAFF.

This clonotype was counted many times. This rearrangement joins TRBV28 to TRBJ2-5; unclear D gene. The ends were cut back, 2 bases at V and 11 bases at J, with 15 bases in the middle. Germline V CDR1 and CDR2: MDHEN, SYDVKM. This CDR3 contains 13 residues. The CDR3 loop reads CASSLSLIAKQYF. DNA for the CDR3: TGTGCCAGCAGTTTAAGTTTGATCGCTAAACAGTACTTC.

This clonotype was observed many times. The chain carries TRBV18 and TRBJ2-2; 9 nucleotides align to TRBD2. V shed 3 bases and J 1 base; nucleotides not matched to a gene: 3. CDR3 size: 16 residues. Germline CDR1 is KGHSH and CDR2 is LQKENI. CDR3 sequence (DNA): TGTGCCAGCTCACCGACTAGCGGTATGAACACCGGGGAGCTGTTTTTT. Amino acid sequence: CASSPTSGMNTGELFF.

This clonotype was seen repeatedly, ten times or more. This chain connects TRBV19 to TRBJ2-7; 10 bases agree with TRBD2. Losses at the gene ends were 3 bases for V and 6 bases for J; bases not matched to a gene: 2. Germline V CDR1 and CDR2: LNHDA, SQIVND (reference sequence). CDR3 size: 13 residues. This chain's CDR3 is CASSMGLALEQYF. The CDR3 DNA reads TGTGCCAGTAGTATGGGACTAGCGCTCGAGCAGTACTTC. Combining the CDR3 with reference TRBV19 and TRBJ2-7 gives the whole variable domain DGGITQSPKYLFRKEGQNVTLSCEQNLNHDAMYWYRQDPGQGLRLIYYSQIVNDFQKGDIAEGYSVSREKKESFPLTVTSAQKNPTAFYLCASSMGLALEQYFGPGTRLTVT.

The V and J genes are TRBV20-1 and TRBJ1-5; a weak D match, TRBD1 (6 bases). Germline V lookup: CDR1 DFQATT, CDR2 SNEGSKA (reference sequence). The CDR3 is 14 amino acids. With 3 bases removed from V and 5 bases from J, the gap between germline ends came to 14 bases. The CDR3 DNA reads TGCAGTGCTAGTTACAGGGCAGTGGATCAGCCCCAGCATTTT. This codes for CSASYRAVDQPQHF.

The CDR3 DNA follows: TGTGCCAGCAGTTCACCCAGGGGGTCCTACGAGCAGTACTTC. Protein: CASSSPRGSYEQYF. The V call is TRBV2, the J call TRBJ2-7, with 7 positions matching TRBD1. J lost 1 base, V lost 5 bases, and 5 bases had no gene match. This CDR3 contains 14 residues. CDR1 is SNHLY, CDR2 FYNNEI, per germline.

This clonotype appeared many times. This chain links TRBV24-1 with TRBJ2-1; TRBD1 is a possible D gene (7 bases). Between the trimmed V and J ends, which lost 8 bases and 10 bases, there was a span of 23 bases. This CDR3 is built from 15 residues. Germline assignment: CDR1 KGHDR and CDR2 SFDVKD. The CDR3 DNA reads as TGTGCCACCAAGCCCTCCACAGGGGACTCCTCAGAGCAGTTCTTC. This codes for CATKPSTGDSSEQFF.

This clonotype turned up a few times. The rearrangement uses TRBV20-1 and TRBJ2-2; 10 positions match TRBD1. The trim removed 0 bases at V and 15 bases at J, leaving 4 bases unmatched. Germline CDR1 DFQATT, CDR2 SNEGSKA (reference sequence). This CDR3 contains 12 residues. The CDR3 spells CSARDSGTGVFF. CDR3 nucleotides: TGCAGTGCTAGAGATAGCGGGACAGGGGTGTTTTTT.

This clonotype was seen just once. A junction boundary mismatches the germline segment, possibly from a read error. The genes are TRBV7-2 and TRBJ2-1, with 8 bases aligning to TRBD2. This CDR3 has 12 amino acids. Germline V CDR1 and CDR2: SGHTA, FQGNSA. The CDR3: CASSFRMGLGLF. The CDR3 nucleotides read TGTGCCAGCAGCTTCCGCATGGGACTAGGACTCTTC.

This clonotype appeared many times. CDR3 nucleotide sequence: TGTGCCAGCAGTTTGGCTGCAGAGCAGTTCTTC. Translated: CASSLAAEQFF. The chain carries TRBV27 and TRBJ2-1; no reliable D call. Trimming removed 3 bases at V and 10 bases at J, with 7 bases between. Germline CDR1 MNHEY, CDR2 SMNVEV (reference sequence). The CDR3 is 11 amino acids.

The CDR3 sequence: CATSRPGTGVDEQYF. Written as DNA, the CDR3 is TGTGCCACCAGCAGACCCGGGACAGGGGTTGACGAGCAGTACTTC. The gene calls are TRBV15 and TRBJ2-7; the match to TRBD1 covers 10 bases. V was pared by 2 bases and J by 5 bases, with 6 bases of the junction left unmatched. Per germline, CDR1 LNHNV and CDR2 YYDKDF (reference sequence). CDR3 length equals 15 residues.

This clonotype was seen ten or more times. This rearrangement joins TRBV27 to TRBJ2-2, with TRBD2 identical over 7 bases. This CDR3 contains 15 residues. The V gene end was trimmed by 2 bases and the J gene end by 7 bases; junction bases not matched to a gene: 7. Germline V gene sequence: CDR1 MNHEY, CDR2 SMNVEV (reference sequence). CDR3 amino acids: CASSLGLGPVGELFF. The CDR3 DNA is TGTGCCAGCAGTTTAGGACTAGGCCCAGTCGGGGAGCTGTTTTTT.

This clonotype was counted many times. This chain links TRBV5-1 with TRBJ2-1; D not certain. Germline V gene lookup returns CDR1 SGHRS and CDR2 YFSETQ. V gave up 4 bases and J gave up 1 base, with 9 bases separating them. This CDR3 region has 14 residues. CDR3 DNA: TGCGCCAGCAGCCAGATCATATCCTACAATGAGCAGTTCTTC. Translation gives CASSQIISYNEQFF.

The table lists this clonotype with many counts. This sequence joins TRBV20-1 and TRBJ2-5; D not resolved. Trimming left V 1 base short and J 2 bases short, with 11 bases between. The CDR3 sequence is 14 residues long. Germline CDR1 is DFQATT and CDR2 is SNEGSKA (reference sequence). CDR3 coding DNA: TGCAGTGCTAGAGTGCGGTTCGTACAAGAGACCCAGTACTTC. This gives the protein CSARVRFVQETQYF.

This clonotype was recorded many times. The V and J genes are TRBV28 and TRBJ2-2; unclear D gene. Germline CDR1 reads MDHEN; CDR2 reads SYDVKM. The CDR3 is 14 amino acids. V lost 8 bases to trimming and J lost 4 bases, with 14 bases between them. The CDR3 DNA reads TGTGCCAGCCGAGCCTGGAGTGGCACCGGGGAGCTGTTTTTT. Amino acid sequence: CASRAWSGTGELFF.

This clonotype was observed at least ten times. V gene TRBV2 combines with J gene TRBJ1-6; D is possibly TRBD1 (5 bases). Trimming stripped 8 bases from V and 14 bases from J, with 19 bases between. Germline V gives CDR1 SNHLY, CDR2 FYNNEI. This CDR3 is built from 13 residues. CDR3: CASEISMGLALHF. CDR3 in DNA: TGTGCCAGCGAAATATCGATGGGGCTAGCCCTCCACTTT.

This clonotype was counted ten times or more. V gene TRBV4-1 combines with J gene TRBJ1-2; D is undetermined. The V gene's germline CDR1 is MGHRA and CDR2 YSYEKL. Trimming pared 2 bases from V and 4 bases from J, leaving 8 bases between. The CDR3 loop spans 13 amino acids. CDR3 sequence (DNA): TGCGCCAGCAGCCAAAGGGATGGCTATGGCTACACCTTC. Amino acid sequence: CASSQRDGYGYTF.

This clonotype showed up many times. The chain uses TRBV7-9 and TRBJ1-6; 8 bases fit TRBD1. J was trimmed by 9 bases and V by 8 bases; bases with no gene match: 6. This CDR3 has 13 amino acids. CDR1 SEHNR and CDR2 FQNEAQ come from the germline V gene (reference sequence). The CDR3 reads CASATQGASPLHF. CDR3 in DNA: TGTGCCAGCGCAACGCAGGGGGCTTCACCCCTCCACTTT. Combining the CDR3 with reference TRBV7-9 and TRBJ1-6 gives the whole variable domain DTGVSQNPRHKITKRGQNVTFRCDPISEHNRLYWYRQTLGQGPEFLTYFQNEAQLEKSRLLSDRFSAERPKGSFSTLEIQRTEQGDSAMYLCASATQGASPLHFGNGTRLTVT.

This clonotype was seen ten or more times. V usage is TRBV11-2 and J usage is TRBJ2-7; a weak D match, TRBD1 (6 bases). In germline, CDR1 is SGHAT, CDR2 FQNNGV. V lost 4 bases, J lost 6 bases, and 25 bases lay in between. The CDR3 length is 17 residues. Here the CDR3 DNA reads TGTGCCAGCAGCTCCCTCCCGCCTGAGCAGGGGAGAGGCGAGCAGTACTTC. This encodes CASSSLPPEQGRGEQYF. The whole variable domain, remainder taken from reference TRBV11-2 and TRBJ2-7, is EAGVAQSPRYKIIEKRQSVAFWCNPISGHATLYWYQQILGQGPKLLIQFQNNGVVDDSQLPKDRFSAERLKGVDSTLKIQPAKLEDSAVYLCASSSLPPEQGRGEQYFGPGTRLTVT.

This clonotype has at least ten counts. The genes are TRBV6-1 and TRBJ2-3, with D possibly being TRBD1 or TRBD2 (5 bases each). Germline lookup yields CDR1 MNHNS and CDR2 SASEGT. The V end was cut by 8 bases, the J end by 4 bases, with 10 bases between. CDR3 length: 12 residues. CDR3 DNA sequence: TGTGCCAGCGGGGGTGCGGCAGATACGCAGTATTTT. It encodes CASGGAADTQYF.

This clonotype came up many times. CDR3 region: CASSVTGAHEQYF. The CDR3 region has the DNA TGTGCCAGCAGTGTGACGGGGGCCCACGAGCAGTACTTC. The V call is TRBV6-1, the J call TRBJ2-7; either TRBD1 or TRBD2 may fit D (6 bases each). CDR1 and CDR2 from the germline V gene are MNHNS and SASEGT. V dropped 4 bases and J dropped 5 bases, with 12 bases sitting between them. The CDR3 extends over 13 amino acids.

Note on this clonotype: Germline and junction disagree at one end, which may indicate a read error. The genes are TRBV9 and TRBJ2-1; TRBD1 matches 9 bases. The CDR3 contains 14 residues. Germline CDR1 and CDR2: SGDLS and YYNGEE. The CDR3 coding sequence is TGTGCCAGTAGCGTAGCACCATCCGGGACAGGGCTTTTCTTC. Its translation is CASSVAPSGTGLFF.

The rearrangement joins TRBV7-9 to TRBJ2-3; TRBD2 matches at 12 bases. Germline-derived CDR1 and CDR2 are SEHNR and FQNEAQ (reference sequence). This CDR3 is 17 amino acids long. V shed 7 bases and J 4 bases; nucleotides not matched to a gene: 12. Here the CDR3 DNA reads TGTGCCAGCACCGAGGTGGGGCTAGCGGGAGGGCCAGATACGCAGTATTTT. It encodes CASTEVGLAGGPDTQYF.